The present TCR beta chain was sequenced within a study of cytomegalovirus exposure and HLA in healthy donors. Study results and caveats: Later analysis identified several of the most significant clusters that appeared linked to common viral pathogens.

PCR amplification relied on 60 Vbeta primers (plus 13 Jbeta primers). Libraries were prepared by immunoSEQ multiplex PCR; TCRdb keeps only in-frame clonotypes and omits some of them. The sample has 130,000 or so clones; approximately 76% are singletons. The J segment lost 4 bases and the V segment lost 6 bases, leaving 8 bases of the junction unmatched. The CDR3 totals 15 residues. Germline V gene lookup returns CDR1 MNHEY and CDR2 SVGAGI. To note about this clone: The antigen is unknown.

The chain joins TRBV6-5 to TRBJ2-1; 8 bases are shared with TRBD2. Sample: PBMCs. This receptor was identified in a man in his forties in good health and CMV-seronegative. The CDR3: CASSTTSGHYNEQFF. For the CDR3, the DNA is TGTGCCAGCAGCACCACTAGCGGTCATTACAATGAGCAGTTCTTC.